The clone carrying this T cell receptor (gamma chain) was observed a handful of times. This likely reflects a read error, since a far larger clone is one base away. TCRdb reanalysed the PCR reads via CATT. The sample yields around 420 gamma-chain clones, roughly 12% seen once. The data belong to a study of human gamma delta and Vdelta1 T cells. The CDR3 totals 13 residues. The germline V gene has CDR1 VINAFY and CDR2 YDVSNSKD. Specimen: Vdelta1 gamma-delta T cells from blood. The TCR comes from a human donor in good health. V is TRGV5 and J is TRGJ1 or TRGJ2. The CDR3 reads CATWDRVPYKKLF. CDR3 DNA sequence: TGCGCCACCTGGGACAGGGTCCCTTATAAGAAACTCTTT.